This T cell receptor beta chain was observed in a study of shared clonotypes between healthy human individuals. The healthy adult donors were HIV-negative and reported no recent acute infections or vaccinations. Splitting the CD4+ cells yielded a CD45RA+ naive subset and a CD45RA-negative memory subset. The CDR3 is made up of 16 amino acids. CDR1 is LNHDA and CDR2 is SQIVND in the germline V gene (reference sequence). V lost 4 bases to trimming and J lost 2 bases, with 18 bases between them. A deep-level run was used for the assay. Method: immunoSEQ multiplex PCR; TCRdb's copy keeps in-frame clones and lacks some. Of approximately 980,000 clones in the sample, 60% to 85% were seen once.

Sample: memory CD4+ T cells sorted from blood. Subset here: CD45RA-negative fraction. This sequence was found in a man aged 18 to 29 in good health. This sequence joins TRBV19 and TRBJ2-7; tentative D call: TRBD1 (6 bases). The CDR3 loop reads CASSKYTGTNTYEQYF. In nucleotides, the CDR3 is TGTGCCAGTAGTAAGTATACCGGGACAAACACCTACGAGCAGTACTTC.